This is a list of T cell receptor beta chains from one sample in a study of radiotherapy plus CTLA-4 blockade in lung cancer. The protocol was immunoSEQ multiplex PCR, while the TCRdb copy is restricted to in-frame clones and leaves out a portion. The sample carries roughly 59,000 clones, approximately 68% recorded once. Sequencing used peripheral blood, obtained from a patient treated with radiotherapy plus ipilimumab. These receptors were taken from a human donor with non-small cell lung cancer whose response to radiotherapy plus ipilimumab could not be evaluated. Each CDR3 is given with its conserved first and last residue. The D gene is left open where the match is weak. Only some rows state a clone size, as once, few, many or a class for expanded clones.

CDR3aa: CASSHDRGEAFF
CDR3nt: TGTGCCAGCAGCCACGACAGGGGCGAAGCTTTCTTT
v_gene: TRBV6-6
d_gene: TRBD1
j_gene: TRBJ1-1
len: 12
abundance: NA

CDR3aa: CAIRPGLREYNEQFF
CDR3nt: TGTGCCATCAGGCCGGGACTAAGAGAGTACAATGAGCAGTTCTTC
v_gene: TRBV10-3
d_gene: TRBD2
j_gene: TRBJ2-1
len: 15
abundance: few

CDR3aa: CASSPGQEYEQYF
CDR3nt: TGTGCCAGCTCACCGGGACAGGAGTACGAGCAGTACTTC
v_gene: TRBV18
d_gene: TRBD1
j_gene: TRBJ2-7
len: 13
abundance: NA

CDR3aa: CASSSGFGRSGNTIYF
CDR3nt: TGTGCCAGCAGCTCGGGATTCGGAAGGTCTGGAAACACCATATATTTT
v_gene: TRBV7-2
d_gene: NA
j_gene: TRBJ1-3
len: 16
abundance: few

CDR3aa: CASSPRDTYEQYF
CDR3nt: TGTGCCAGCTCACCCCGGGACACCTACGAGCAGTACTTC
v_gene: TRBV18
d_gene: NA
j_gene: TRBJ2-7
len: 13
abundance: once

CDR3aa: CASSLNRGLSYEQYF
CDR3nt: TGTGCCAGCAGCTTAAACAGGGGGCTATCCTACGAGCAGTACTTC
v_gene: TRBV11-3
d_gene: TRBD1
j_gene: TRBJ2-7
len: 15
abundance: NA

CDR3aa: CASSQEGGGRSYTF
CDR3nt: TGCGCCAGCAGCCAAGAAGGGGGGGGACGGAGCTACACCTTC
v_gene: TRBV4-1
d_gene: NA
j_gene: TRBJ1-2
len: 14
abundance: NA

CDR3aa: CASSFQWAGPYEQYF
CDR3nt: TGTGCCAGCAGCTTCCAATGGGCAGGGCCGTACGAGCAGTACTTC
v_gene: TRBV11-3
d_gene: NA
j_gene: TRBJ2-7
len: 15
abundance: NA

CDR3aa: CSVRGRGRFMSSTDTQYF
CDR3nt: TGCAGCGTTAGAGGGAGGGGCCGATTTATGTCAAGCACAGATACGCAGTATTTT
v_gene: TRBV29-1
d_gene: TRBD2
j_gene: TRBJ2-3
len: 18
abundance: NA

CDR3aa: CASSVGLSNTGELFF
CDR3nt: TGTGCCAGCAGCGTAGGACTCTCGAACACCGGGGAGCTGTTTTTT
v_gene: TRBV9
d_gene: NA
j_gene: TRBJ2-2
len: 15
abundance: NA

CDR3aa: CASSQETGSGANVLTF
CDR3nt: TGCGCCAGCAGCCAGGAGACAGGGTCTGGGGCCAACGTCCTGACTTTC
v_gene: TRBV4-3
d_gene: TRBD1
j_gene: TRBJ2-6
len: 16
abundance: NA

CDR3aa: CASSLVGQAGYGYTF
CDR3nt: TGTGCCAGCAGCTTGGTAGGCCAGGCGGGCTATGGCTACACCTTC
v_gene: TRBV5-4
d_gene: NA
j_gene: TRBJ1-2
len: 15
abundance: NA

CDR3aa: CASSPTGGVWINQPQHF
CDR3nt: TGTGCCAGCAGTCCTACGGGCGGGGTGTGGATCAATCAGCCCCAGCATTTT
v_gene: TRBV27
d_gene: NA
j_gene: TRBJ1-5
len: 17
abundance: few

CDR3aa: CASGQGAETEAFF
CDR3nt: TGTGCCAGCGGACAGGGGGCGGAAACTGAAGCTTTCTTT
v_gene: TRBV7-3
d_gene: TRBD1
j_gene: TRBJ1-1
len: 13
abundance: NA

CDR3aa: CASSLSSPDTQYF
CDR3nt: TGTGCCAGCTCACTCTCTAGCCCCGATACGCAGTATTTT
v_gene: TRBV18
d_gene: NA
j_gene: TRBJ2-3
len: 13
abundance: once

CDR3aa: CASSVDRDQPQHF
CDR3nt: TGTGCCAGCAGCGTGGACAGGGATCAGCCCCAGCATTTT
v_gene: TRBV5-6
d_gene: TRBD1
j_gene: TRBJ1-5
len: 13
abundance: NA

CDR3aa: CASSLAGFKSYNEQFF
CDR3nt: TGCGCCAGCAGCTTGGCGGGTTTCAAATCCTACAATGAGCAGTTCTTC
v_gene: TRBV5-1
d_gene: NA
j_gene: TRBJ2-1
len: 16
abundance: NA

CDR3aa: CASSVPTGNMNTEAFF
CDR3nt: TGTGCCAGCAGCGTTCCCACAGGGAACATGAACACTGAAGCTTTCTTT
v_gene: TRBV11-3
d_gene: NA
j_gene: TRBJ1-1
len: 16
abundance: NA

CDR3aa: CASSLKTGQETQYF
CDR3nt: TGCGCCAGCAGCTTAAAGACAGGGCAAGAGACCCAGTACTTC
v_gene: TRBV5-1
d_gene: TRBD1
j_gene: TRBJ2-5
len: 14
abundance: NA

CDR3aa: CASSLGLVGGEQFF
CDR3nt: TGTGCCAGCAGCTTGGGACTAGTGGGAGGTGAGCAGTTCTTC
v_gene: TRBV7-3
d_gene: TRBD2
j_gene: TRBJ2-1
len: 14
abundance: NA

CDR3aa: CASSPKREVADTQYF
CDR3nt: TGCGCCAGCAGCCCCAAGCGGGAGGTCGCAGATACGCAGTATTTT
v_gene: TRBV5-1
d_gene: TRBD2
j_gene: TRBJ2-3
len: 15
abundance: NA

CDR3aa: CASNPGQSSGNTIYF
CDR3nt: TGTGCCAGCAATCCTGGACAGAGCTCTGGAAACACCATATATTTT
v_gene: TRBV6-1
d_gene: NA
j_gene: TRBJ1-3
len: 15
abundance: few

CDR3aa: CASSGWDSSTNEKLFF
CDR3nt: TGTGCCAGCAGTGGCTGGGACAGTTCAACTAATGAAAAACTGTTTTTT
v_gene: TRBV6-1
d_gene: TRBD1
j_gene: TRBJ1-4
len: 16
abundance: NA

CDR3aa: CASSGQGFYEQYF
CDR3nt: TGTGCCAGCAGCGGACAGGGTTTCTACGAGCAGTACTTC
v_gene: TRBV7-9
d_gene: TRBD1
j_gene: TRBJ2-7
len: 13
abundance: NA

CDR3aa: CASSLGGGGLAPHEQFF
CDR3nt: TGTGCCAGCAGTTTAGGGGGTGGGGGACTAGCTCCCCATGAGCAGTTCTTC
v_gene: TRBV28
d_gene: TRBD2
j_gene: TRBJ2-1
len: 17
abundance: once

CDR3aa: CASAGGSYGYTF
CDR3nt: TGTGCCAGCGCAGGGGGATCCTATGGCTACACCTTC
v_gene: TRBV6-1
d_gene: TRBD1
j_gene: TRBJ1-2
len: 12
abundance: NA